Here is one TCR beta chain with its context. Its cognate antigen is unknown. Clones were sequenced by immunoSEQ multiplex PCR, and TCRdb holds only the in-frame ones, with some missing. This table holds around 15,000 clones, over 75% found once. V gave up 5 bases and J gave up 0 bases, with 9 bases separating them. The CDR3 extends over 14 amino acids. Germline V gene data show CDR1 as LNHDA and CDR2 as SQIVND (reference sequence). Before the COVID-19 pandemic, during about 2011-2019, CD4+ T cells were taken from unexposed donors. CD4+ T cells were isolated from the cells after nine to eleven days of culture. These data belong to a study of CD4 T cells in relation to SARS-CoV-2 and coronaviruses.

This chain links TRBV19 with TRBJ2-3; a weak D match, TRBD1 (5 bases). The sequence was collected from a human donor in good health. The sample comprised CD4+ T cells from PBMCs, cultured in vitro. The CDR3 sequence is CASSQQASTDTQYF. The CDR3 DNA follows: TGTGCCAGTAGTCAACAGGCTAGCACAGATACGCAGTATTTT.